A single sample gave rise to the 32 T cell receptor beta chains below, sequenced in a study of cytomegalovirus exposure and HLA in healthy donors listed by TCRdb under 2017. Preparation of the library involved the immunoSEQ multiplex PCR assay. For the multiplex PCR, a mixture combining 60 forward primers for TCR Vbeta segments and 13 reverse primers for TCR Jbeta segments was used. The immuneACCESS repertoire file appears here via TCRdb, limited to in-frame rearrangements. These files lack a portion of the clones; in checked studies, under half of the deficit traces to unresolved V genes, and the cause of the others is not known. The sample includes some 250,000 clones, with 82% observed a single time. Of the sample, 5.4% falls within the top ten clones. The sample was PBMCs. These TCRs come from a woman aged 40 to 50 in good health and CMV-seropositive.

The chain carries TRBV29-1 and TRBJ2-1, with D perhaps matching TRBD1 (5 bases). The CDR3 runs to 13 residues. In germline, CDR1 is SQVTM, CDR2 ANQGSEA. Trimming removed 1 base from V and 6 bases from J, with 10 bases in between. In DNA, the CDR3 is TGCAGCGTTGAAGTCGTTCAGGGCAATGAGCAGTTCTTC. It translates to CSVEVVQGNEQFF.

V and J are TRBV7-3 and TRBJ1-1; the D gene is possibly TRBD1 (5 bases). Per the germline V gene, CDR1 is SGHTA and CDR2 is FQGTGA. Deletions cut 2 bases from V and 4 bases from J, with 14 bases between. The CDR3 has 15 residues. The CDR3 loop reads CASSLRPQGSTEAFF. The CDR3 region has the DNA TGTGCCAGCAGCTTACGGCCGCAGGGTAGCACTGAAGCTTTCTTT.

In DNA, the CDR3 is TGTGCCAGCAGCTCAGGCCTCAGGGAGACCCAGTACTTC. This translates into CASSSGLRETQYF. The J gene is TRBJ2-5, the V gene TRBV7-8; D not resolved. Per the germline V gene, CDR1 is SGHVS and CDR2 is FQNEAQ. Trimming took 4 bases from V and 5 from J, leaving 11 bases between them. CDR3 length equals 13 residues.

The J gene is TRBJ1-2, the V gene TRBV28; D perhaps matches TRBD1 (6 bases). This CDR3 has 13 residues. With 5 bases removed from V and 2 bases from J, the gap between germline ends came to 9 bases. Germline loops: CDR1 MDHEN, CDR2 SYDVKM. The CDR3 DNA reads TGTGCCAGCAGTAAAACAGGGAACTATGGCTACACCTTC. It yields the protein CASSKTGNYGYTF.

The sample holds a few counts of this clone. This chain joins TRBV5-1 and TRBJ2-5; 11 bases agree with TRBD1. The V gene's germline CDR1 is SGHRS and CDR2 YFSETQ. Trimming cost V 0 bases and J 11 bases; bases outside gene matches: 9. CDR3 size: 15 residues. The CDR3 coding sequence is TGCGCCAGCAGCTTGGAAGGGACAGGGGGTGAGGAGCAGTACTTC. Residues: CASSLEGTGGEEQYF.

The chain carries TRBV5-5 and TRBJ1-1; 7 bases align to TRBD1. The CDR3 consists of 14 residues. V shed 5 bases, J shed 6 bases, and the junction held 10 bases outside the gene matches. Germline lookup yields CDR1 SGHKS and CDR2 YYEKEE (reference sequence). The CDR3 reads CASSQGEGASEAFF. CDR3 bases: TGTGCCAGCAGTCAGGGTGAGGGGGCTTCTGAAGCTTTCTTT.

For the CDR3, the DNA is TGTGCCAGCAAACCCGGGACTAGCGGCCCGTCCTACGAGCAGTACTTC. Its protein product is CASKPGTSGPSYEQYF. The genes are TRBV28 and TRBJ2-7; 11 bases align to TRBD2. This CDR3 is 16 amino acids long. Germline CDR1 and CDR2: MDHEN and SYDVKM. With V trimmed by 7 bases and J by 1 base, 9 bases remained unmatched. Full variable domain (missing parts from reference TRBV28 and TRBJ2-7): DVKVTQSSRYLVKRTGEKVFLECVQDMDHENMFWYRQDPGLGLRLIYFSYDVKMKEKGDIPEGYSVSREKKERFSLILESASTNQTSMYLCASKPGTSGPSYEQYFGPGTRLTVT.

Only a few counts were recorded for this clone. The chain recombines TRBV5-1 with TRBJ2-7; 7 bases line up with TRBD2. Germline V gene sequence: CDR1 SGHRS, CDR2 YFSETQ. V trimming: 1 base; J trimming: 6 bases; junction bases outside the gene matches: 10. The CDR3 covers 15 residues. CDR3 nucleotide sequence: TGCGCCAGCAGCTTGAGCGCGGGAGAGGGGTTCGAGCAGTACTTC. The encoded protein is CASSLSAGEGFEQYF.

The chain couples TRBV19 to TRBJ1-4; 7 positions match TRBD1. The CDR3 consists of 15 residues. The germline CDR1 and CDR2 sequences are LNHDA and SQIVND (reference sequence). Germline trimming cut 3 bases from V and 3 bases from J; bases unmatched to any gene: 4. In DNA form, the CDR3 reads TGTGCCAGTAGTATCTCAGGGGGACCTAATGAAAAACTGTTTTTT. Its protein product is CASSISGGPNEKLFF.

The chain couples TRBV7-9 to TRBJ2-5; D gene ambiguous. Trimming took 1 base from V and 4 from J, leaving 4 bases between them. This CDR3 has 12 residues. Germline V gene sequence: CDR1 SEHNR, CDR2 FQNEAQ (reference sequence). In DNA, the CDR3 is TGTGCCAGCAGCTTAGTCGGAGAGACCCAGTACTTC. Its protein is CASSLVGETQYF.

The V gene is TRBV9, the J gene TRBJ2-5, with D maybe TRBD2 (6 bases). Germline CDR1 is SGDLS and CDR2 is YYNGEE. The CDR3 is 16 amino acids. V lost 0 bases to trimming and J lost 2 bases, with 14 bases between them. The CDR3 nucleotides read TGTGCCAGCAGCGTAGGAGTAGCGGATCAACAAGAGACCCAGTACTTC. This sequence encodes CASSVGVADQQETQYF. Full variable domain (remainder filled in from reference TRBV9 and TRBJ2-5): DSGVTQTPKHLITATGQRVTLRCSPRSGDLSVYWYQQSLDQGLQFLIQYYNGEERAKGNILERFSAQQFPDLHSELNLSSLELGDSALYFCASSVGVADQQETQYFGPGTRLLVL.

The chain links TRBV6-5 to TRBJ2-2; maybe TRBD1 (6 bases). V lost 5 bases and J lost 2, with 12 bases in between. Germline V CDR1 and CDR2: MNHEY, SVGAGI. This CDR3 has 15 amino acids. Here the CDR3 reads CASSTGTLNTGELFF. The CDR3 DNA reads as TGTGCCAGCAGTACCGGGACACTAAACACCGGGGAGCTGTTTTTT.

The chain joins TRBV2 to TRBJ2-5; D uncertain. This CDR3 has 12 amino acids. Trimming left V 3 bases short and J 5 bases short, with 7 bases between. CDR1 and CDR2 from the germline V gene are SNHLY and FYNNEI. CDR3 region: CASSEGWETQYF. The CDR3, as DNA: TGTGCCAGCAGTGAGGGCTGGGAGACCCAGTACTTC.

J is TRBJ1-1 and V is TRBV5-1; D gene uncertain. The CDR3 consists of 13 residues. Looked up from germline, CDR1 is SGHRS and CDR2 is YFSETQ. V lost 1 base and J 1 base, leaving 5 bases between the germline ends. The chain's CDR3 is CASSLNRNTEAFF. As DNA, the CDR3 is TGCGCCAGCAGCTTGAACAGGAACACTGAAGCTTTCTTT.

The chain couples TRBV27 to TRBJ1-2, with D possibly being TRBD1 (6 bases). The CDR3 has 16 residues. From germline, CDR1 is MNHEY and CDR2 SMNVEV (reference sequence). Deletions cut 6 bases from V and 0 bases from J, with 17 bases between. The CDR3 is CASSRQAQGSNYGYTF. The CDR3 DNA reads as TGTGCCAGCAGCCGACAGGCACAGGGATCTAACTATGGCTACACCTTC.

The chain has TRBV5-1 and TRBJ2-3; TRBD2 is a possible D gene (6 bases). Germline lookup yields CDR1 SGHRS and CDR2 YFSETQ. There are 14 residues in the CDR3. The V end lost 4 bases, the J end lost 4 bases, and 13 bases lay between the germline ends. Here the CDR3 reads CASSPTGGADTQYF. The CDR3 coding sequence is TGCGCCAGCAGCCCGACTGGAGGGGCAGATACGCAGTATTTT.

This clone was seen more than once but under ten times. The rearrangement uses TRBV11-2 and TRBJ1-2; D uncertain. The V and J ends lost 2 bases and 8 bases respectively, with 18 bases between them. Germline V gives CDR1 SGHAT, CDR2 FQNNGV. The CDR3 contains 15 residues. The CDR3 region is CASSLWSTGSGGYTF. In nucleotides, the CDR3 is TGTGCCAGCAGCTTATGGTCAACGGGTTCTGGGGGCTACACCTTC.

The V gene is TRBV5-1, the J gene TRBJ1-5; D remains ambiguous. The CDR3 has 13 amino acids. CDR1 is SGHRS, CDR2 YFSETQ, per germline. V lost 2 bases to trimming and J lost 6 bases, with 9 bases between them. The CDR3 DNA sequence: TGCGCCAGCAGCTTTTACTCGGGTCAGCCCCAGCATTTT. It translates to CASSFYSGQPQHF. Full variable domain (remainder filled in from reference TRBV5-1 and TRBJ1-5): KAGVTQTPRYLIKTRGQQVTLSCSPISGHRSVSWYQQTPGQGLQFLFEYFSETQRNKGNFPGRFSGRQFSNSRSEMNVSTLELGDSALYLCASSFYSGQPQHFGDGTRLSIL.

This clone was seen only once. The chain employs TRBV7-2 and TRBJ2-5; D remains ambiguous. Germline CDR1 SGHTA, CDR2 FQGNSA. The length of the CDR3 is 12 residues. Trimming stripped 2 bases from V and 13 bases from J, with 14 bases between. CDR3 sequence: CASSLISRRVYF. In nucleotides, the CDR3 is TGTGCCAGCAGCTTAATATCTAGGAGAGTGTACTTC.

The chain couples TRBV5-1 to TRBJ2-7; D unresolved. CDR3 length: 15 amino acids. V was trimmed by 2 bases and J by 5 bases, leaving 17 bases between them. Germline lookup yields CDR1 SGHRS and CDR2 YFSETQ. The CDR3 here is CASSLRPGTLDEQYF. CDR3 DNA sequence: TGCGCCAGCAGCTTACGACCGGGTACTTTGGACGAGCAGTACTTC.

This clone has a handful of counts. The chain combines TRBV5-1 with TRBJ2-6; 12 nucleotides align to TRBD1. Germline trimming cut 7 bases from V and 3 bases from J; bases unmatched to any gene: 11. The CDR3 is 18 amino acids. Per the germline V gene, CDR1 is SGHRS and CDR2 is YFSETQ. CDR3 nucleotides: TGCGCCAGCTGCAGAGGGGACAGGGGGCAAAGTGGGGCCAACGTCCTGACTTTC. This translates into CASCRGDRGQSGANVLTF.

J is TRBJ1-2 and V is TRBV7-2; TRBD1 agrees at 10 bases. Germline trimming cut 5 bases from V and 11 bases from J; bases unmatched to any gene: 8. The V gene's germline CDR1 is SGHTA and CDR2 FQGNSA. This CDR3 region has 13 residues. CDR3 sequence (DNA): TGTGCCAGCAGCCCTGGGACAGGGGAACGTTACACCTTC. It is translated as CASSPGTGERYTF.

The J gene is TRBJ2-3, the V gene TRBV5-1; possibly TRBD1 for D (5 bases). Trimming took off 3 bases at V and 0 bases at J, with 11 bases between the two ends. The germline gives CDR1 SGHRS, CDR2 YFSETQ. The CDR3 loop spans 15 amino acids. The CDR3 nucleotides are TGCGCCAGCAGCTGGACACCGTCTAGCACAGATACGCAGTATTTT. It encodes CASSWTPSSTDTQYF. Combining the CDR3 with reference TRBV5-1 and TRBJ2-3 gives the whole variable domain KAGVTQTPRYLIKTRGQQVTLSCSPISGHRSVSWYQQTPGQGLQFLFEYFSETQRNKGNFPGRFSGRQFSNSRSEMNVSTLELGDSALYLCASSWTPSSTDTQYFGPGTRLTVL.

The V call is TRBV5-8, the J call TRBJ2-7; TRBD1 matches 8 bases. Germline loops: CDR1 SGHTS, CDR2 YDEGEE. Trimming cost V 4 bases and J 7 bases; bases outside gene matches: 7. CDR3 length: 13 amino acids. CDR3 coding DNA: TGTGCCAGCAGCCCTCAGGGGGCGCGAGAGCAGTACTTC. The encoded protein is CASSPQGAREQYF.

The chain links TRBV7-9 to TRBJ1-3; TRBD1 agrees at 9 bases. J gave up 3 bases and V 9 bases, and 3 bases lay outside the gene matches. The germline CDR1 and CDR2 sequences are SEHNR and FQNEAQ (reference sequence). The CDR3 totals 13 residues. CDR3 protein: CARRQGVGNTIYF. The DNA for the CDR3 is TGTGCCAGGCGACAGGGGGTTGGAAACACCATATATTTT.

In its sample, this clone was seen once. The chain combines TRBV7-2 with TRBJ1-3; TRBD1 is a possible D gene (5 bases). The ends were cut back, 0 bases at V and 4 bases at J, with 10 bases in the middle. From germline, CDR1 is SGHTA and CDR2 FQGNSA. This CDR3 region has 15 residues. In DNA form, the CDR3 reads TGTGCCAGCAGCTTAGCGCGGCAGGGAGGAAACACCATATATTTT. As protein: CASSLARQGGNTIYF.

Concerning this clone: The sample has other DNA sequences that encode this CDR3 too. This chain links TRBV5-6 with TRBJ2-1; unclear D gene. Trimming removed 5 bases at V and 4 bases at J, with 4 bases between. Germline V CDR1 and CDR2: SGHDT, YYEEEE. The CDR3 is made up of 11 amino acids. CDR3 nucleotide sequence: TGTGCCAGCAGTTCGTACAATGAGCAGTTCTTC. This encodes CASSSYNEQFF. Complete variable domain (other parts from reference TRBV5-6 and TRBJ2-1): DAGVTQSPTHLIKTRGQQVTLRCSPKSGHDTVSWYQQALGQGPQFIFQYYEEEERQRGNFPDRFSGHQFPNYSSELNVNALLLGDSALYLCASSSYNEQFFGPGTRLTVL.

This chain links TRBV10-3 with TRBJ2-5, with D possibly being TRBD1 (5 bases). The germline gives CDR1 ENHRY, CDR2 SYGVKD. V was pared by 6 bases and J by 2 bases, with 10 bases between. The CDR3 contains 13 residues. The CDR3, as DNA: TGTGCCATCAGGGCCAGGGAACAAGAGACCCAGTACTTC. Protein product: CAIRAREQETQYF.

The chain couples TRBV5-1 to TRBJ1-2; D possibly corresponds to TRBD1 (6 bases). Trimming removed 4 bases from V and 2 bases from J, with 12 bases in between. Germline V gene lookup returns CDR1 SGHRS and CDR2 YFSETQ. The CDR3 runs 14 residues. The CDR3 here is CASSQPTGNYGYTF. The CDR3 nucleotides are TGCGCCAGCAGCCAACCCACAGGGAACTATGGCTACACCTTC. Looking up the rest from reference TRBV5-1 and TRBJ1-2 gives the full variable domain: KAGVTQTPRYLIKTRGQQVTLSCSPISGHRSVSWYQQTPGQGLQFLFEYFSETQRNKGNFPGRFSGRQFSNSRSEMNVSTLELGDSALYLCASSQPTGNYGYTFGSGTRLTVV.

The gene calls are TRBV6-1 and TRBJ2-6, with D perhaps TRBD2 (6 bases). The germline V gene has CDR1 MNHNS and CDR2 SASEGT. This CDR3 has 15 residues. The ends were cut back, 9 bases at V and 2 bases at J, with 14 bases in the middle. This CDR3 reads CASMLGGTGANVLTF. CDR3 nucleotides: TGTGCCAGTATGCTGGGGGGAACTGGGGCCAACGTCCTGACTTTC.

The J gene is TRBJ1-2, the V gene TRBV9; weak D call: TRBD1 (6 bases). The CDR3 is 12 residues long. The germline CDR1 and CDR2 sequences are SGDLS and YYNGEE. V dropped 3 bases and J dropped 8 bases, with 11 bases sitting between them. CDR3 sequence reads: CASSDRTVGYTF. The CDR3 bases are TGTGCCAGCAGCGATCGGACAGTGGGCTACACCTTC.

This clone has only a few counts. The genes are TRBV2 and TRBJ2-5; D is uncertain. The DNA end favors TRBJ2-7, so the J call may be wrong. The CDR3 consists of 10 residues. In germline, CDR1 is SNHLY, CDR2 FYNNEI. The DNA of the CDR3 is TGTGCCAGCAGTGGAGGCGAGCAGTACTTC. It specifies CASSGGEQYF.